This T cell receptor beta chain is drawn from a study of T cells in Graves' hyperthyroidism and ophthalmopathy (dated by TCRdb to between 2019 and 2020). For context, the study as a whole: Peripheral blood samples were taken at the time of initial diagnosis, prior to any treatment. A discovery cohort of 95 to 100 patients, approximately 45 with Graves' ophthalmopathy and about 58 with stable Graves' hyperthyroidism, was used to find distinguishing TCR V-J signatures. Prospective prediction of ophthalmopathy was tested in an independent validation cohort of 18 hyperthyroidism patients and 15 to 17 patients who later progressed to ophthalmopathy. The 95 to 100 discovery patients were randomly split 7:3 into training and test sets. In addition, the study compared T-cell repertoires in thyroid tissue and in blood from over 5 Graves' hyperthyroidism patients. After sampling, hyperthyroidism patients received methimazole starting at 30 mg daily, and ophthalmopathy patients received high-dose intravenous methylprednisolone. The paper reports TCR Vbeta CDR3 sequencing of roughly 140 peripheral blood samples: approximately 41 ophthalmopathy, over 70 hyperthyroidism and roughly 17 progressor patients. What the work shows at the level of the full study, not this receptor alone: Most expanded thyroid clonotypes (frequency above 0.001) were also detected in blood, a finding suggesting that blood repertoires may reflect thyroid immune responses. No statistical method was used to fix the sample size in advance, and group allocation was not hidden from the investigators. In validation, the model predicted progression to ophthalmopathy a median of around six months before onset, with roughly 70% sensitivity and about 75% specificity. Ophthalmopathy was separated from stable hyperthyroidism by a 13 V-J signature model, with over 85% sensitivity and just over 81% specificity obtained in cross-validation and 80%/75% obtained in testing.

The TCR beta CDR3 regions were amplified from the RNA transcripts. The TCR CDR3 was subjected to a first round of RT-PCR using the HTBI primer set and the Qiagen OneStep RT-PCR kit. A second multiplex PCR round built the libraries, followed by size selection and purification. Libraries were sequenced paired-end with 100 bp reads on an Illumina HiSeq2000. The original pipeline was this. SOAPnuke was used to process the raw data, throwing out any read that contained adapters or uncalled bases, had a mean Phred below 15, or lacked an exact constant-primer or identifier match. High-quality paired reads were merged using COPE v1.2.5, and each unique nucleotide sequence was defined as a clonotype. MiTCR v1.1 was used to align clonotypes to the IMGT TRBV, TRBD and TRBJ reference segments. Only V-J combinations with frequency above 0.0001, covering roughly 99% of repertoires, were analysed. The TCS score was defined as F50 (clonal expansion) divided by E x V (chaos), with BLOSUM62-based TCRdist calculated between CDR3 peptides within each V-J. Welch's t-statistics and random forest reduced some 510 V-J features to about 12, which were used in a naive Bayes classifier (R e1071). TCRdb reanalyzed the raw reads on its own, using fastp at Q25 for trimming and MiXCR for clone calling, and kept in-frame beta chains. Every CDR3 protein is listed once, alongside the most common genes and DNA of its rows. TCRdb, not the original authors, processed these V and J calls. Across this sample there are 460,000 or so distinct CDR3 sequences, with approximately 15% seen only once. The ten most abundant clones make up around 17% of the sample.

Graves' hyperthyroidism was defined as stable when no progression to ophthalmopathy occurred over 18 months of follow-up. Hyperthyroidism patients were newly diagnosed, with disease duration under 2 months, and aged 18 to 65 years. The study excluded patients with uncontrolled infections, other autoimmune diseases, pregnancy or lactation. Diagnoses were established on the basis of clinical symptoms, serum thyroxine and TRAb, thyroid ultrasound, and orbital computed tomography. PBMCs were isolated from more than 9 ml of fresh peripheral blood by Ficoll-Paque density gradient centrifugation. Trizol reagent was used to extract total RNA, and RNA quality was then checked on an Agilent 2100 Bioanalyzer. This clonotype was seen at least ten times. The target of this receptor is not known. No base quality information exists; no much larger clone differs at one position. The CDR3 numbers 13 residues from cysteine through phenylalanine. Here the CDR3 DNA is all that survives: 39 bases in frame from base 1. CDR1 LNHDA and CDR2 SQIVND were looked up in the germline V gene (reference sequence). Deletion took 4 bases off V and 5 bases off J, with a span of 11 bases between the germline ends.

This TCR was sampled from a woman aged 18 to 35 with Graves' hyperthyroidism. The sequence is built from TRBV19 and TRBJ2-5; the D gene is not confidently resolved. The sample was blood. The nucleotides are TGTGCCAGTAGTACCCTCCCTAGGGAGACCCAGTACTTC. This gives the protein CASSTLPRETQYF.